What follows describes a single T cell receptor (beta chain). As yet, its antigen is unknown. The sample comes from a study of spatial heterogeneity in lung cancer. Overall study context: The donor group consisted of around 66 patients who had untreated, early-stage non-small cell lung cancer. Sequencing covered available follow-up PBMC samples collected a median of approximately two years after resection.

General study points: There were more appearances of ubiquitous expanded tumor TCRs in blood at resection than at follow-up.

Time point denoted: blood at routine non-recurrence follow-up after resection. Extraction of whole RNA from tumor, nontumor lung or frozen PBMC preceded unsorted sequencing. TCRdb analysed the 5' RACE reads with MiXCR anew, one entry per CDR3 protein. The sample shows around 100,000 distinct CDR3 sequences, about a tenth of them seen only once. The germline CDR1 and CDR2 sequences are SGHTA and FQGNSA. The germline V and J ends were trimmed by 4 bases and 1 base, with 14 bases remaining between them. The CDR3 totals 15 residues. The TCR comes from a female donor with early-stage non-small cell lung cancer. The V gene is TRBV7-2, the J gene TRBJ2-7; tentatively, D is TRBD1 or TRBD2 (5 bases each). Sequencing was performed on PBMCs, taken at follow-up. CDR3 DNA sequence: TGTGCCAGCAGCTCGAGGGGTACCCAATCCTACGAGCAGTACTTC. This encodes CASSSRGTQSYEQYF. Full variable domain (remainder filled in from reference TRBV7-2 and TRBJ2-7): GAGVSQSPSNKVTEKGKDVELRCDPISGHTALYWYRQSLGQGLEFLIYFQGNSAPDKSGLPSDRFSAERTGGSVSTLTIQRTQQEDSAVYLCASSSRGTQSYEQYFGPGTRLTVT.